This is a list of T cell receptor beta chains from one sample in a study of identical twins' blood T cells. TCRdb redid the calling of the 5' RACE reads with MiXCR, one entry per CDR3 protein. Among roughly 340,000 distinct CDR3 sequences listed, over 25% were seen once. The sequenced material came from PBMCs. The receptors here all came from a woman aged 18 to 50 in good health. CDR3s include the opening cysteine and the closing phenylalanine or tryptophan. The D gene is left open where the match is weak. Clone size, where shown, is once, few, many, or a class for clones that have expanded.

D: -
J: TRBJ2-1
size: -
V: TRBV5-1
DNA: TGCGCCAGCAGCTTGAACAACCAGAAAGAGCAGTTCTTC
CDR3: CASSLNNQKEQFF

D: -
J: TRBJ2-3
size: many
V: TRBV6-2/TRBV6-3
DNA: TGTGCCAGCAGTTACCGAGGGCGGCCCACAGATACGCAGTATTTT
CDR3: CASSYRGRPTDTQYF

D: -
J: TRBJ1-6
size: -
V: TRBV15
DNA: TGTGCCACCAGCAGAGACCGGGGGAACTCCTATAATTCACCCCTCCACTTT
CDR3: CATSRDRGNSYNSPLHF

D: TRBD1
J: TRBJ1-5
size: -
V: TRBV12-3/TRBV12-4
DNA: TGTGCCAGCAGTTGGGACAGGGCCCAGCCCCAGCATTTT
CDR3: CASSWDRAQPQHF

D: -
J: TRBJ2-7
size: -
V: TRBV12-3/TRBV12-4
DNA: TGTGCCAGCAGCGTTACAGGCTCCTACGAGCAGTACTTC
CDR3: CASSVTGSYEQYF

D: -
J: TRBJ1-1
size: few
V: TRBV19
DNA: TGTGCCAGTAGTAAGAGTCAGAACACTGAAGCTTTCTTT
CDR3: CASSKSQNTEAFF

D: -
J: TRBJ1-2
size: -
V: TRBV4-3
DNA: TGCGCCAGCAGCCAAGTGGCACAGGGAGCCTTCTTCTATGGCTACACCTTC
CDR3: CASSQVAQGAFFYGYTF

D: -
J: TRBJ1-5
size: -
V: TRBV28
DNA: TGTGTCAGCAGCCCCAGCAGGCAGCCCCAGCATTTT
CDR3: CVSSPSRQPQHF

D: -
J: TRBJ1-4
size: few
V: TRBV19
DNA: TGTGCCAGTATGACGGGGGCAACTAATGAAAAACTGTTTTTT
CDR3: CASMTGATNEKLFF

D: -
J: TRBJ1-5
size: few
V: TRBV6-5
DNA: TGTGCCAGCAGTGCAGGGTGGAGCAATCAGCCCCAGCATTTT
CDR3: CASSAGWSNQPQHF

D: -
J: TRBJ1-5
size: -
V: TRBV28
DNA: TGTGCCAGCGCGGGGGATTTGGGCAATCAGTCCCAGCATTTT
CDR3: CASAGDLGNQSQHF

D: -
J: TRBJ2-2
size: many
V: TRBV12-3/TRBV12-4
DNA: TGTGCCAGCAGCCGAGAAGGCTCCGGGGAGCTGTTTTTT
CDR3: CASSREGSGELFF

D: -
J: TRBJ2-7
size: few
V: TRBV10-3
DNA: TGTGCCATCAATGGGGTAGGGGGATACGAGCAGTACTTC
CDR3: CAINGVGGYEQYF

D: -
J: TRBJ2-2
size: few
V: TRBV3-1
DNA: TGTGCCAGCAGCCAGTCGGGCGGGGAGCTGTTTTTT
CDR3: CASSQSGGELFF

D: -
J: TRBJ1-3
size: few
V: TRBV18
DNA: TGTGCCAGCTCACCGTCGGCAGTGGGGCCTGGAAACACCATATATTTT
CDR3: CASSPSAVGPGNTIYF

D: -
J: TRBJ2-2
size: -
V: TRBV20-1
DNA: TGCAGTGCAACGACAGGGAGGGGAACCGGGGAGCTGTTTTTT
CDR3: CSATTGRGTGELFF

D: -
J: TRBJ2-7
size: few
V: TRBV2
DNA: TGTGCCAGCAGTGTTGAGAAGACCGGGGCCGAGCAGTACTTC
CDR3: CASSVEKTGAEQYF

D: TRBD1
J: TRBJ1-6
size: few
V: TRBV5-1
DNA: TGCGCCAGCAGCTCGACCGGGACAGGGGATTCACCCCTCCACTTT
CDR3: CASSSTGTGDSPLHF

D: -
J: TRBJ2-7
size: -
V: TRBV5-6
DNA: TGTGCCAGCAGCAAAGGGTTTCTCTACGAGCAGTACTTC
CDR3: CASSKGFLYEQYF

D: -
J: TRBJ1-2
size: -
V: TRBV10-3
DNA: TGTGCCATCAGTCCAACAGGCCCCTATGGCTACACCTTC
CDR3: CAISPTGPYGYTF

D: TRBD1
J: TRBJ1-6
size: -
V: TRBV7-2
DNA: TGTGCCAGCAGCAACGGACAGGCTTCATATTCACCCCTCCACTTT
CDR3: CASSNGQASYSPLHF

D: -
J: TRBJ1-6
size: few
V: TRBV20-1
DNA: TGCAGTGCTAGAGAGCTCACAGGGTATAATTCACCCCTCCACTTT
CDR3: CSARELTGYNSPLHF

D: -
J: TRBJ1-5
size: few
V: TRBV20-1
DNA: TGCAGTGCCCACAGGGCTGCCAGCAATCAGCCCCAGCATTTT
CDR3: CSAHRAASNQPQHF

D: -
J: TRBJ1-2
size: -
V: TRBV6-1
DNA: TGTGCCAGCAGCGGACAGTGGGTGGCCTATGGCTACACCTTC
CDR3: CASSGQWVAYGYTF

D: -
J: TRBJ1-1
size: few
V: TRBV2
DNA: TGTGCCAGCAAACAAAAGAACACTGAAGCTTTCTTT
CDR3: CASKQKNTEAFF

D: TRBD1
J: TRBJ2-3
size: many
V: TRBV12-5
DNA: TGTGCTAGTGGTTTTCTACGGACAGGGCGCCCAGATACGCAGTATTTT
CDR3: CASGFLRTGRPDTQYF

D: TRBD1
J: TRBJ1-5
size: -
V: TRBV29-1
DNA: TGCAGCGTTCAACAGGGGGAGGATCAGCCCCAGCATTTT
CDR3: CSVQQGEDQPQHF

D: -
J: TRBJ1-3
size: many
V: TRBV9
DNA: TGTGCCAGCAGCCCGGGGGCCAACACCATATATTTT
CDR3: CASSPGANTIYF

D: -
J: TRBJ2-4
size: -
V: TRBV27
DNA: TGTGCCAGCAGGGACAGAGCGGGACAGTTTTCTAACATTCAGTACTTC
CDR3: CASRDRAGQFSNIQYF

D: -
J: TRBJ2-3
size: -
V: TRBV10-3
DNA: TGTGCCAGCGACGGCTGGACAGATACGCAGTATTTT
CDR3: CASDGWTDTQYF

D: -
J: TRBJ1-2
size: few
V: TRBV12-3/TRBV12-4
DNA: TGTGCCAGCAGTTGGACAGATAACTATGGCTACACCTTC
CDR3: CASSWTDNYGYTF

D: -
J: TRBJ1-6
size: few
V: TRBV7-2
DNA: TGTGCCAGCAGCTCCCCGGACCTCAACTATAATTCACCCCTCCACTTT
CDR3: CASSSPDLNYNSPLHF

D: -
J: TRBJ2-3
size: -
V: TRBV5-4
DNA: TGTGCCAGCAGCGGGACCTCAATTACGCAGTATTTT
CDR3: CASSGTSITQYF

D: -
J: TRBJ2-7
size: few
V: TRBV14
DNA: TGTGCCAGCAGCCTACGACTAGTAAGCGAGCAGTACTTC
CDR3: CASSLRLVSEQYF

D: -
J: TRBJ1-2
size: few
V: TRBV6-2/TRBV6-3
DNA: TGTGCCAGCAGTTACTCCTGGACAGCTGGGGGCTACACCTTC
CDR3: CASSYSWTAGGYTF

D: TRBD2
J: TRBJ2-1
size: few
V: TRBV29-1
DNA: TGCAGCGTTACTCGCGGGAGGGATTACAATGAGCAGTTCTTC
CDR3: CSVTRGRDYNEQFF

D: -
J: TRBJ1-6
size: few
V: TRBV19
DNA: TGTGCCAGTAGTCCCCCGGAATCGTCCTATAATTCACCCCTCCACTTT
CDR3: CASSPPESSYNSPLHF

D: -
J: TRBJ2-1
size: -
V: TRBV9
DNA: TGTGCCAGCAGCGTAGATTATGTCTCCTACAATGAGCAGTTCTTC
CDR3: CASSVDYVSYNEQFF

D: TRBD2
J: TRBJ2-7
size: many
V: TRBV6-1
DNA: TGTGCCAGCAGCGAGACTAGCGGCTCCTACGAGCAGTACTTC
CDR3: CASSETSGSYEQYF

D: TRBD1
J: TRBJ2-7
size: -
V: TRBV29-1
DNA: TGCATCGTTGAAACCGGGACAGGGAGATTCGAGCAGTACTTC
CDR3: CIVETGTGRFEQYF

D: -
J: TRBJ1-2
size: few
V: TRBV3-1
DNA: TGTGCCAGCAGCCCGACTGTTATGGACTATGGCTACACCTTC
CDR3: CASSPTVMDYGYTF

D: -
J: TRBJ1-3
size: -
V: TRBV5-1
DNA: TGCGCCAGCAGCCCGGACGGAGGAGGAAACACCATATATTTT
CDR3: CASSPDGGGNTIYF

D: -
J: TRBJ1-1
size: -
V: TRBV9
DNA: TGTGCCAGCAATCTGGAGGGGAACACTGAAGCTTTCTTT
CDR3: CASNLEGNTEAFF

D: -
J: TRBJ1-2
size: -
V: TRBV7-8
DNA: TGTGCCAGCAGCTTAGTTCGCAGGGCGAACTATGGCTACACCTTC
CDR3: CASSLVRRANYGYTF

D: -
J: TRBJ2-1
size: -
V: TRBV9
DNA: TGTGCCAGCAGCCCCCGACTCAATGAGCAGTTCTTC
CDR3: CASSPRLNEQFF